This TCR beta chain was sequenced in a study of regulatory T cells in long-lasting Graves disease. Study outcomes and limitations: It was in persistent disease that TRBV28, TRBJ1-2 and TRBJ2-5 were favored.

Concerning this clonotype: The antigen is unknown.

Time point: persistent/refractory GD, antithyroid drugs over 5 years with positive TRAb. PBMC-derived RNA was used for the TCR library. To make TCR beta libraries, researchers used iRepertoire HTBI primers and Arm-PCR of CDR3 regions. Each CDR3 protein is one row after TCRdb ran MiXCR on the multiplex PCR reads. The table shows about 400,000 distinct CDR3 sequences, with less than 25% occurring only once. Germline V lookup: CDR1 LNHDA, CDR2 SQIVND (reference sequence). CDR3 length: 12 residues. The germline V and J ends were trimmed by 4 bases and 5 bases, with 9 bases remaining between them. Sequencing used peripheral blood mononuclear cells (PBMCs), obtained when the disease was refractory, from a patient treated with antithyroid drugs. This sequence was found in a female donor with Graves disease. The chain uses TRBV19 and TRBJ2-7, with no clear D. CDR3 coding DNA: TGTGCCAGTAGTACGGCGTTTGACGAGCAGTACTTC. This gives the protein CASSTAFDEQYF.